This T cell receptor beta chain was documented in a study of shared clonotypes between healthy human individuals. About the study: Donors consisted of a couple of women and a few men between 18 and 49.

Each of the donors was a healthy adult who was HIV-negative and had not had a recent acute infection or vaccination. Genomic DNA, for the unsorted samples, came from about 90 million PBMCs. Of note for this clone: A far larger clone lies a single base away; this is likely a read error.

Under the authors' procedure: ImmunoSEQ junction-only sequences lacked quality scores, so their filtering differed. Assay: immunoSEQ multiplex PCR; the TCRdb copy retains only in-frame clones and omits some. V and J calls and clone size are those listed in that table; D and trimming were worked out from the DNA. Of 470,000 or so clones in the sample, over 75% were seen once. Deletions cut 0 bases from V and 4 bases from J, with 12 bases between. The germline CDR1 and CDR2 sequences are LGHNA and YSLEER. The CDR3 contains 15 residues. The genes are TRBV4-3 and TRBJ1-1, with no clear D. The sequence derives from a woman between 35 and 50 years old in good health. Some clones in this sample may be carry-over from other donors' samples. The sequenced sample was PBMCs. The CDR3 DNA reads TGCGCCAGCAGCCAAGATCTTTTGGACCCCACTGAAGCTTTCTTT. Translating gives CASSQDLLDPTEAFF.